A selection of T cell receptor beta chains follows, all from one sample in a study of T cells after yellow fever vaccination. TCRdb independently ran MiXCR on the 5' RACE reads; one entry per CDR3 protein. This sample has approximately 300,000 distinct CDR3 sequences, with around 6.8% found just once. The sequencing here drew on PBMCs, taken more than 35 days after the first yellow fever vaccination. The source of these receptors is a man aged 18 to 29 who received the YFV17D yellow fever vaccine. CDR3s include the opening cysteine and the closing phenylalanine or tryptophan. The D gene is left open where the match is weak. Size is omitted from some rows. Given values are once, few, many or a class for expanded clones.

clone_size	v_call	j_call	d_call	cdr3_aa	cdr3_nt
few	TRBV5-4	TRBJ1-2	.	CASSWGPLRANYGYTF	TGTGCCAGCAGCTGGGGGCCGTTACGAGCTAACTATGGCTACACCTTC
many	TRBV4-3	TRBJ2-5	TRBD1	CASSQEGDREGQETQYF	TGCGCCAGCAGCCAAGAGGGGGACAGGGAGGGTCAAGAGACCCAGTACTTC
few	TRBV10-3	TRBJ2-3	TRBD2	CAISEIVGTRPLTDTQYF	TGTGCCATCAGTGAGATAGTTGGGACTAGACCCCTAACAGATACGCAGTATTTT
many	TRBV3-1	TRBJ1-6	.	CASSRQTLGSPLHF	TGTGCCAGCAGTCGACAAACCCTCGGTTCACCCCTCCACTTT
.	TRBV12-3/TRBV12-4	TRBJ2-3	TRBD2	CASSPQTSGGARDTQYF	TGTGCCAGCAGTCCCCAGACTAGCGGGGGGGCCAGAGATACGCAGTATTTT
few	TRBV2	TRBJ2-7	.	CASTLTRGEQYF	TGTGCCAGCACCCTGACTAGGGGGGAGCAGTACTTC
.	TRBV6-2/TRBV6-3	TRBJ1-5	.	CASRWVGNQPQHF	TGTGCCAGCAGATGGGTTGGAAATCAGCCCCAGCATTTT
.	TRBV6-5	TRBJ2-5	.	CASSHREKETQYF	TGTGCCAGCAGTCACAGGGAAAAAGAGACCCAGTACTTC
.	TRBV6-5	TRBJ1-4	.	CASSYTWGTEKLFF	TGTGCCAGCAGTTACACCTGGGGCACAGAAAAACTGTTTTTT
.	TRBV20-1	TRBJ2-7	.	CSAARASSYEQYF	TGCAGTGCTGCTAGGGCCAGCTCCTACGAGCAGTACTTC
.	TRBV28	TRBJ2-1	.	CASKTGTDSYNEQFF	TGTGCCAGCAAAACCGGGACCGACTCCTACAATGAGCAGTTCTTC
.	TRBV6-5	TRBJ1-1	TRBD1	CASSFDRGANTEAFF	TGTGCCAGCAGTTTCGACAGGGGTGCGAACACTGAAGCTTTCTTT
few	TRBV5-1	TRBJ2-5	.	CASSLQGVEETQYF	TGCGCCAGCAGCTTACAGGGAGTGGAGGAGACCCAGTACTTC
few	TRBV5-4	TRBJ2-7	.	CASSPGQTGEQYF	TGTGCCAGCAGCCCTGGGCAGACGGGCGAGCAGTACTTC
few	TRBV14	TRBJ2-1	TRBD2	CASSQDGSGGSYNEQFF	TGTGCCAGCAGCCAAGATGGTAGCGGGGGGTCCTACAATGAGCAGTTCTTC
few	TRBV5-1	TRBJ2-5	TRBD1	CASSWRTGDETQYF	TGCGCCAGCAGCTGGCGGACAGGGGATGAGACCCAGTACTTC
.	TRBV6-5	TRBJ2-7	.	CASSYSGQTYEQYF	TGTGCCAGCAGTTACTCTGGACAGACATACGAGCAGTACTTC
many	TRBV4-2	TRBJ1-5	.	CASSHLGGGDQPQHF	TGTGCCAGCAGCCACCTGGGGGGGGGAGATCAGCCCCAGCATTTT
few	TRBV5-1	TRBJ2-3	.	CASSTSRDTQYF	TGCGCCAGCAGCACTTCAAGGGATACGCAGTATTTT
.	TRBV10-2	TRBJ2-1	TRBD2	CASRLGLAGRSSYNEQFF	TGCGCCAGCAGGTTGGGACTAGCGGGGAGAAGCTCCTACAATGAGCAGTTCTTC
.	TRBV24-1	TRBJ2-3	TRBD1	CATSDTLDRDEDSDTQYF	TGTGCCACCAGTGATACCCTAGACAGGGATGAGGACTCAGATACGCAGTATTTT
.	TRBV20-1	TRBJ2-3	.	CSASKTKGLTDTQYF	TGCAGTGCCTCCAAAACCAAGGGGCTCACAGATACGCAGTATTTT
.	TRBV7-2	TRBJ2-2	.	CASSLGLPGTGELFF	TGTGCCAGCAGCCTGGGGCTCCCGGGGACCGGGGAGCTGTTTTTT
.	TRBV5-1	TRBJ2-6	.	CASSLFGGRSGANVLTF	TGCGCCAGCAGCCTATTCGGGGGGCGCTCTGGGGCCAACGTCCTGACTTTC
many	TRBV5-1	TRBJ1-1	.	CASSLVPDIYTEAFF	TGCGCCAGCAGCTTGGTACCCGACATTTACACTGAAGCTTTCTTT
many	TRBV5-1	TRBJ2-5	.	CASGKETQYF	TGCGCCAGCGGAAAAGAGACCCAGTACTTC
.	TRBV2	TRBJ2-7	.	CASTGGSEQYF	TGTGCCAGCACCGGGGGCTCGGAGCAGTACTTC
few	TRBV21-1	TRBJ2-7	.	CASSSPEQYF	TGTGCCAGCAGCTCCCCCGAGCAGTACTTC
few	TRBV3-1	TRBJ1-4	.	CASSQERFRGEKLFF	TGTGCCAGCAGCCAAGAGCGGTTTCGGGGCGAAAAACTGTTTTTT
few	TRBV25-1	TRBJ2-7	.	CASSVDSAFTYEQYF	TGTGCCAGCAGTGTGGACAGTGCCTTTACCTACGAGCAGTACTTC
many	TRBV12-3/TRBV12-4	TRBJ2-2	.	CASRAQETGELFF	TGTGCCAGCAGAGCCCAAGAAACCGGGGAGCTGTTTTTT
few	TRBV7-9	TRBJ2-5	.	CASSRGYVAETQYF	TGTGCCAGCAGCCGGGGCTACGTGGCAGAGACCCAGTACTTC
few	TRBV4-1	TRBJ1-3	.	CASSQFRGGRSGNTIYF	TGCGCCAGCAGCCAATTTAGGGGCGGCAGGTCTGGAAACACCATATATTTT
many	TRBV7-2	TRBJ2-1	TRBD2	CASSPIAGPYNEQFF	TGTGCCAGCAGCCCCATAGCGGGGCCATACAATGAGCAGTTCTTC
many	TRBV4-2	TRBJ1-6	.	CASSSHILRAANSPLHF	TGTGCCAGCAGCTCACATATTCTTAGGGCAGCTAATTCACCCCTCCACTTT
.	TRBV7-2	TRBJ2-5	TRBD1	CASSLGEGAWETQYF	TGTGCCAGCAGCTTAGGAGAGGGGGCATGGGAGACCCAGTACTTC
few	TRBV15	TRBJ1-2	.	CATSREGDLYGYTF	TGTGCCACCAGCAGAGAAGGGGATCTCTATGGCTACACCTTC
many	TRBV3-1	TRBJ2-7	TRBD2	CASSLGLAGDEQYF	TGTGCCAGCAGCCTAGGACTAGCGGGGGACGAGCAGTACTTC
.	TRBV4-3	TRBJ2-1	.	CASSQAPQTGLNNEQFF	TGCGCCAGCAGCCAAGCCCCGCAAACAGGGCTTAACAATGAGCAGTTCTTC
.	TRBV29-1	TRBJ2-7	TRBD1	CSVAGQGAEQYF	TGCAGCGTTGCCGGACAGGGAGCCGAGCAGTACTTC
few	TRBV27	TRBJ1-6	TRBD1	CASSPGQGVVSPLHF	TGTGCCAGCAGTCCGGGACAGGGGGTGGTTTCACCCCTCCACTTT
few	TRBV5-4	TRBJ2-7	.	CASSLSARNEQYF	TGTGCCAGCAGCCTGTCGGCCCGCAACGAGCAGTACTTC
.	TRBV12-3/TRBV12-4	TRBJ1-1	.	CASTNGGNTEAFF	TGTGCCAGCACCAACGGGGGGAACACTGAAGCTTTCTTT
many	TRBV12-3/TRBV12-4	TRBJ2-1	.	CASTPDSDNEQFF	TGTGCCAGCACCCCCGACTCCGACAATGAGCAGTTCTTC
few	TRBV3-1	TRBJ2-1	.	CASSPRGQRGYNEQFF	TGTGCCAGCAGCCCTCGGGGGCAGCGGGGTTACAATGAGCAGTTCTTC
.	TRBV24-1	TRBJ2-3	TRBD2	CATSGSGSGASDTQYF	TGTGCCACCAGTGGGTCGGGTAGCGGGGCATCGGATACGCAGTATTTT
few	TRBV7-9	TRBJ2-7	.	CASSLGPGGDEQYF	TGTGCCAGCAGCTTAGGTCCAGGGGGGGACGAGCAGTACTTC
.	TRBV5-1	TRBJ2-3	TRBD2	CASSHLAGGTTDTQYF	TGCGCCAGCAGCCATCTAGCGGGGGGAACCACAGATACGCAGTATTTT
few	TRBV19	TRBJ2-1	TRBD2	CASTPGGPNEQFF	TGTGCCAGTACCCCGGGGGGGCCCAATGAGCAGTTCTTC